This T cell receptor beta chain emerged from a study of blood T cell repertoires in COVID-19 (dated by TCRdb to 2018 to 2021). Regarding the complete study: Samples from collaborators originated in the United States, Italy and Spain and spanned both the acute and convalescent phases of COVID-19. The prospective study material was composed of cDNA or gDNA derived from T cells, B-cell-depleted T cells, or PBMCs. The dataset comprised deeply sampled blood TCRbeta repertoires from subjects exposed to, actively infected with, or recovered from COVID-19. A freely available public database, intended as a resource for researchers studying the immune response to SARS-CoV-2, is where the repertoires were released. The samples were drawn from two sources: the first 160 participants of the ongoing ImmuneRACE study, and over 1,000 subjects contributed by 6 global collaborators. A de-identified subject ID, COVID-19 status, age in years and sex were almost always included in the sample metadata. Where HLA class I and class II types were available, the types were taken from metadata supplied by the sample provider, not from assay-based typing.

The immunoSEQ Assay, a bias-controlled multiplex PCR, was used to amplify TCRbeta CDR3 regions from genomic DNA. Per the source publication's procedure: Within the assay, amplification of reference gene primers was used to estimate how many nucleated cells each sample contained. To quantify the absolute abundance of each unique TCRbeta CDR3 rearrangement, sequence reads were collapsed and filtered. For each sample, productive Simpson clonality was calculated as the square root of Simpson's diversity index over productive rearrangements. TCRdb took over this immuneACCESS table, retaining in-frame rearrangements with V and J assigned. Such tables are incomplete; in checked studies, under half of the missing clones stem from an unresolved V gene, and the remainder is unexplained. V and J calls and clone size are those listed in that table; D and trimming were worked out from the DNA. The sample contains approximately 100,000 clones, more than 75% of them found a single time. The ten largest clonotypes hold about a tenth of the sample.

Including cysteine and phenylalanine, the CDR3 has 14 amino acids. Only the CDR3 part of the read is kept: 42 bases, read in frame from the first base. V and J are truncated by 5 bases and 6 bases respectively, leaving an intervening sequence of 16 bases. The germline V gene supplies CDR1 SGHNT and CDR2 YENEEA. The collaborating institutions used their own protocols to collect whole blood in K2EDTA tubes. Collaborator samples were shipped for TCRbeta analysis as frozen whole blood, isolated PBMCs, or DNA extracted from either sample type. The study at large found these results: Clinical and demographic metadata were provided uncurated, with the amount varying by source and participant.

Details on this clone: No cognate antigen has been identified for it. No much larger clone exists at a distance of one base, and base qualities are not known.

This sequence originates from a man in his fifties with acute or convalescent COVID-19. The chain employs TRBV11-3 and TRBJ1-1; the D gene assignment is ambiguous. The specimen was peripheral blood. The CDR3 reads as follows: CASSTPQGRAEAFF. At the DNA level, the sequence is TGTGCCAGCAGCACTCCGCAAGGGAGAGCTGAAGCTTTCTTT.